This entry describes one TCR beta chain. Its specificity is not known. The entry originates in a study of CD8 T cells in ankylosing spondylitis. Quantitative 5'-RACE with molecular barcodes produced the TCR beta libraries. A single record per CDR3 protein comes from TCRdb applying MiXCR to the 5' RACE reads. The sample contains over 150,000 distinct CDR3 sequences, about 13% of which appear only once. Regarding the study as a whole: Past studies reported some motif variants in reactive arthritis synovial fluid and blood. Peripheral blood held disease-linked clones only at relatively low frequency, and these were CD8+. Reportedly, significant enrichment of disease-linked clones occurred in matched ankylosing spondylitis synovial fluid.

Losses at the gene ends were 4 bases for V and 7 bases for J; bases not matched to a gene: 19. The CDR3 is made up of 21 amino acids. The germline CDR1 and CDR2 sequences are LGHDT and YNNKEL (reference sequence). The material sequenced was blood, either unsorted or a sorted T cell fraction (not recorded which). The rearrangement links TRBV3-1 to TRBJ2-1; 16 bases fit TRBD2. The receptor was derived from a male donor with ankylosing spondylitis or in good health (not recorded which). CDR3 sequence (DNA): TGTGCCAGCAGCCTTGAGCAGGGACTAGCGGGGGGGACCAACGATGAGAATGAGCAGTTCTTC. Translated: CASSLEQGLAGGTNDENEQFF.